The 6 T cell receptor beta chains presented below share a single source sample, sequenced in a study of kidney transplant recipient with SARS-CoV-2 infection. TCRdb reprocessed the reads with MiXCR, giving one entry per CDR3 protein. Here the sample spans roughly 250,000 distinct CDR3 sequences, more than 25% being singletons. Sample: a blood sample, taken at baseline and between days 110 and 120 from a kidney transplant recipient. The receptor set was obtained from a young adult male patient who had COVID-19 and was a kidney transplant recipient. The T cells may partly be graft donor cells.

The chain carries TRBV7-4 and TRBJ2-7; a weak D match, TRBD2 (6 bases). Germline V gene data show CDR1 as SGHVT and CDR2 as SQSDAQ. V gave up 8 bases and J gave up 2 bases, with 16 bases separating them. The CDR3 contains 14 residues. The CDR3: CASGLFRGTYEQYF. DNA for the CDR3: TGTGCCAGCGGCCTCTTTCGGGGGACCTACGAGCAGTACTTC.

This clonotype was found many times. CDR3 DNA sequence: TGTGCCAGCAGTTCCTGGGGGACAGGGGACTATGGCTACACCTTC. Residues: CASSSWGTGDYGYTF. This sequence joins TRBV2 and TRBJ1-2; 10 bases match TRBD1. CDR1 and CDR2 (germline): SNHLY, FYNNEI. The CDR3 extends over 15 amino acids. J was trimmed by 3 bases and V by 5 bases; bases with no gene match: 6.

In its sample, this clonotype was seen many times. The chain joins TRBV5-8 to TRBJ1-2; D is undetermined. The CDR3 runs to 16 residues. The germline V and J ends were trimmed by 7 bases and 4 bases, with 23 bases remaining between them. Germline-derived CDR1 and CDR2 are SGHTS and YDEGEE. CDR3 nucleotide sequence: TGTGCCAGCTCGTGGGTTCATCCACGAAAGACCTATGGCTACACCTTC. Protein product: CASSWVHPRKTYGYTF.

This clonotype was observed many times. The CDR3 spells CASSLQGSGGYTF. DNA of the CDR3: TGTGCCAGCAGCTTACAGGGGAGTGGTGGCTACACCTTC. The chain joins TRBV7-9 to TRBJ1-2; D might be TRBD1 (6 bases). CDR1 and CDR2 (germline): SEHNR, FQNEAQ (reference sequence). This CDR3 is built from 13 residues. V lost 2 bases to trimming and J lost 7 bases, with 11 bases between them.

With regard to this clonotype: This may come from a read error, since a much larger clone is one base off. J is TRBJ2-7 and V is TRBV2; 7 bases map to TRBD2. Per germline, CDR1 SNHLY and CDR2 FYNNEI. V was pared by 8 bases and J by 2 bases, with 9 bases of the junction left unmatched. The CDR3 runs to 14 residues. The CDR3 nucleotides read TGTGCCAGCGAGGCGGGAGAGGACCCCTACGAGCAGTACTTC. Translating gives CASEAGEDPYEQYF.

This clonotype was seen repeatedly, ten times or more. This chain links TRBV9 with TRBJ2-5; 9 nucleotides agree with TRBD1. The CDR3 is made up of 16 amino acids. CDR1 is SGDLS and CDR2 is YYNGEE in the germline V gene. The V segment lost 3 bases and the J segment 3 bases; nucleotides outside the gene matches: 9. Written as DNA, the CDR3 is TGTGCCAGCAGCGCCGGACAGGGGTTACTTGAAGAGACCCAGTACTTC. Protein product: CASSAGQGLLEETQYF.